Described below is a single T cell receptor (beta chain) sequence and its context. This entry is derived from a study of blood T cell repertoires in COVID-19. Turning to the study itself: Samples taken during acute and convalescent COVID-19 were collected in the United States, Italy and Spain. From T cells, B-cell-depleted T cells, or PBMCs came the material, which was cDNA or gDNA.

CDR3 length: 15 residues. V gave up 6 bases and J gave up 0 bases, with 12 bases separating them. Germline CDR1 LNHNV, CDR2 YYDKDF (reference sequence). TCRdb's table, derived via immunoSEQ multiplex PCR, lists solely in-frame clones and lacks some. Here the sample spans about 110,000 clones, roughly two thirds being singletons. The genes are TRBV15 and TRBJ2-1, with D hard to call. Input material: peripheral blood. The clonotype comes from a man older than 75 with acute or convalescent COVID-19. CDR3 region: CATSEYRSSYNEQFF. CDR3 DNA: TGTGCCACCAGTGAATACAGAAGCTCCTACAATGAGCAGTTCTTC.